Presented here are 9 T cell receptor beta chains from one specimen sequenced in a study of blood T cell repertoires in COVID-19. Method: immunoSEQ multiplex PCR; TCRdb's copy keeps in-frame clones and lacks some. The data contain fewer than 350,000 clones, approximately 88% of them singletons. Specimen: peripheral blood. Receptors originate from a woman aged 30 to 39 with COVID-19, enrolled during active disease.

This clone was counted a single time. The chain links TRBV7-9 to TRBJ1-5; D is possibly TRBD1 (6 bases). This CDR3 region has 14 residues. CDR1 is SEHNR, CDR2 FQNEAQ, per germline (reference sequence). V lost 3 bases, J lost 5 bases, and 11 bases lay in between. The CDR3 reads CASSFGGRDQPQHF. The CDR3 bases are TGTGCCAGCAGCTTCGGGGGGCGGGATCAGCCCCAGCATTTT. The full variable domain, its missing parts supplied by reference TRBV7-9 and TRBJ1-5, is DTGVSQNPRHKITKRGQNVTFRCDPISEHNRLYWYRQTLGQGPEFLTYFQNEAQLEKSRLLSDRFSAERPKGSFSTLEIQRTEQGDSAMYLCASSFGGRDQPQHFGDGTRLSIL.

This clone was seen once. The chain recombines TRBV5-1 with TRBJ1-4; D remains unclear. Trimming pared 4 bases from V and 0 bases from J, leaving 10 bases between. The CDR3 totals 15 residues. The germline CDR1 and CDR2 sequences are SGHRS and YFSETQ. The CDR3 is CASSPPGTTNEKLFF. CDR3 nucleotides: TGCGCCAGCAGCCCTCCAGGAACAACTAATGAAAAACTGTTTTTT.

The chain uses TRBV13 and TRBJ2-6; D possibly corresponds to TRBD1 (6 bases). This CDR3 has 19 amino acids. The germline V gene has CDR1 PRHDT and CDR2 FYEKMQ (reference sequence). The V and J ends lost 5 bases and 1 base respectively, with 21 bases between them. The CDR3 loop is CASSGQPTKSRSGANVLTF. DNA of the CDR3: TGTGCCAGCAGCGGACAGCCAACCAAAAGCAGGTCTGGGGCCAACGTCCTGACTTTC.

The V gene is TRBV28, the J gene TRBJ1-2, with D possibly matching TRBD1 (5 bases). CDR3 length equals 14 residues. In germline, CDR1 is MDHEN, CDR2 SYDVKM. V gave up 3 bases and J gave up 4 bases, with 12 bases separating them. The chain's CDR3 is CASSFQSGRYGYTF. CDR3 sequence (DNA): TGTGCCAGCAGTTTCCAGTCAGGGCGCTATGGCTACACCTTC.

The CDR3 sequence: CASSANGLAGFSYEQYF. The CDR3 bases are TGTGCCAGCAGTGCAAACGGTCTAGCGGGTTTCTCCTACGAGCAGTACTTC. The gene calls are TRBV6-1 and TRBJ2-7; TRBD2 agrees at 8 bases. CDR1 MNHNS and CDR2 SASEGT come from the germline V gene. The length of the CDR3 is 17 residues. Trimming took 4 bases from V and 0 from J; bases not matched to a gene: 11.

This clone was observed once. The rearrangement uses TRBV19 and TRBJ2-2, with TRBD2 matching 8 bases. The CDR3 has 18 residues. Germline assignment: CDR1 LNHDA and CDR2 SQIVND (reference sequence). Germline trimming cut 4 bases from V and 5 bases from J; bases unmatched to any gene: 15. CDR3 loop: CASSTHTSGQAGTGELFF. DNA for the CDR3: TGTGCCAGTAGTACCCATACTAGCGGCCAAGCAGGTACCGGGGAGCTGTTTTTT.

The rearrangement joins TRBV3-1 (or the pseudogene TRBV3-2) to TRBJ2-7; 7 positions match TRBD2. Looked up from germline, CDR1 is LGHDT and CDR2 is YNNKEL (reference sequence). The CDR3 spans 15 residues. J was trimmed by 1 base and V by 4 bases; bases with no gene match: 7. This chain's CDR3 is CASSLFAGGSYEQYF. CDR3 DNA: TGTGCCAGCAGCCTCTTTGCCGGGGGGTCCTACGAGCAGTACTTC.

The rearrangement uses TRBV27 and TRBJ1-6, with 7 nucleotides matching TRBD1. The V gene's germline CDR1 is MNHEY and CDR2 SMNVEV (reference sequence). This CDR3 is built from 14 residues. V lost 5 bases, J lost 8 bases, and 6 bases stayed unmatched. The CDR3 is CASSDRVRDSPLHF. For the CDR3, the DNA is TGTGCCAGCAGTGACAGGGTTAGGGATTCACCCCTCCACTTT.

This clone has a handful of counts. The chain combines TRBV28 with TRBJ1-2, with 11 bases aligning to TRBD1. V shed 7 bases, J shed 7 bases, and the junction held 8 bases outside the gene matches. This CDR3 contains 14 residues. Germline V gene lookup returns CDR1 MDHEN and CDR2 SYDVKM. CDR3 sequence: CASTWTGGGGGYTF. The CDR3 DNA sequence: TGTGCCAGCACTTGGACAGGGGGCGGTGGTGGCTACACCTTC.